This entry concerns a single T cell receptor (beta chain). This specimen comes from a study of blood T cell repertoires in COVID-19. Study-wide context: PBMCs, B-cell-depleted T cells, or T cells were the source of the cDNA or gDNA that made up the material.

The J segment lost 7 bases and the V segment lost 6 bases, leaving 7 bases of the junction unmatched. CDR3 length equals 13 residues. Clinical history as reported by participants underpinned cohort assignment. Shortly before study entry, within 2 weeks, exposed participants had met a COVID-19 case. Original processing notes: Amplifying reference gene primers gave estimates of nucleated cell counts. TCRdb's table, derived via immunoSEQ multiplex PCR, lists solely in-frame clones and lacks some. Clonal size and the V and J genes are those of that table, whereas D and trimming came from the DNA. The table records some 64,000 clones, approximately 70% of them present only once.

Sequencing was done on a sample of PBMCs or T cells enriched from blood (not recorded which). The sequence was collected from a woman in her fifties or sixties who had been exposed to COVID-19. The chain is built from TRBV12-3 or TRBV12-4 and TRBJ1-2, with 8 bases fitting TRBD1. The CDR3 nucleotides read TGTGCCAGCAGACGCACAGGGGGAGGTGGCTACACCTTC. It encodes CASRRTGGGGYTF.